This TCR beta chain was captured by sequencing in a study of control samples from healthy donors and cancer patients. V was clipped by 2 bases and J by 6 bases; unmatched bases: 8. This CDR3 spans 15 amino acids. CDR1 is SGDLS and CDR2 is YYNGEE in the germline V gene. Only in-frame clones appear in the TCRdb table, and some are missing; sequencing was by immunoSEQ multiplex PCR. Here the sample spans around 82,000 clones, about 88% being singletons. Sequenced: blood. The source of this sequence is a middle-aged man in good health. V is TRBV9 and J is TRBJ2-7; TRBD1 agrees at 10 bases. The DNA of the CDR3 is TGTGCCAGCAGCGTTCCCGGGAGACAGGGGGCCGAGCAGTACTTC. Its protein is CASSVPGRQGAEQYF.